This T cell receptor (beta chain) was captured in a study of beta chain features in type 1 diabetes. Overall study results and limits: Junctions at VDJ sites from type 1 diabetes patients had fewer insertions and more deletions. Among patients with Type 1 diabetes, TCRB CDR3s were moderately but significantly shorter in every one of the four CD4+ subsets.

This clone has a handful of counts. Its matching antigen is unknown. V was trimmed by 8 bases and J by 9 bases, leaving 17 bases between them. This CDR3 is 13 amino acids long. Germline V gene data show CDR1 as MNHEY and CDR2 as SVGAGI. Isolated RNA was reverse transcribed in full, so expressed TCRB transcripts were sequenced. Clones were sequenced by immunoSEQ multiplex PCR, and TCRdb holds only the in-frame ones, with some missing. This sample yields around 130,000 clones, of which 7% to 10% are seen a single time; 0.65% to 0.75% belongs to the top ten. Material: central memory CD4+ T cells from blood. The genes are TRBV6-5 and TRBJ1-5; perhaps TRBD1 as D (6 bases). The sequence was obtained from a young man with type 1 diabetes. In DNA, the CDR3 is TGTGCCAGCGGGGTTTCAGGGGACCGGCCCCAGCATTTT. Its translation is CASGVSGDRPQHF.